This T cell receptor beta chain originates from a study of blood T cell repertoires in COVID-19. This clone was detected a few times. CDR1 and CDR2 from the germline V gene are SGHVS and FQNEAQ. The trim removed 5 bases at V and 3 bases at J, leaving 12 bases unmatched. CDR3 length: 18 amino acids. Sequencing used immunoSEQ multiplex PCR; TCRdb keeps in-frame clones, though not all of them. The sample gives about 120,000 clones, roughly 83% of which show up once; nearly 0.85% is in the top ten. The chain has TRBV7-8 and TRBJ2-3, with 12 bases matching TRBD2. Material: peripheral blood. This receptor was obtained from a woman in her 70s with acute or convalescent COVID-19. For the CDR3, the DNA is TGTGCCAGCAGCCAAGGGACTAGCGGGCCTCTAGCGACAGATACGCAGTATTTT. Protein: CASSQGTSGPLATDTQYF.